This entry lists 23 T cell receptor beta chains sequenced from one sample in a study of graft-versus-host responses after intestinal transplantation. These receptors' targets are unknown. Clones were read by immunoSEQ multiplex PCR, and TCRdb kept only the in-frame ones, dropping some. The sample consists of over 120,000 clones, about nine tenths of them appearing once. Specimen: unstimulated CD4+ T cells sorted from spleen or lymph node cells, collected before intestinal transplant. All receptors come from a human donor who received an intestinal transplant.

The V gene is TRBV5-5, the J gene TRBJ1-2; 10 nucleotides agree with TRBD1. Unmatched junction bases numbered 4, after V lost 3 bases and J lost 5 bases. The CDR3 is made up of 14 amino acids. Germline V gene data show CDR1 as SGHKS and CDR2 as YYEKEE (reference sequence). CDR3 in DNA: TGTGCCAGCAGCTCCGGGACAGGGGAATATGGCTACACCTTC. Protein product: CASSSGTGEYGYTF.

The chain carries TRBV7-2 and TRBJ2-7; TRBD2 might be the D (6 bases). Germline values: CDR1 SGHTA, CDR2 FQGNSA. V was shortened by 6 bases and J by 7 bases, with 22 bases between the two germline ends. The CDR3 runs to 15 residues. CDR3 in DNA: TGTGCCAGCAGGCAGGCCGGTAGGGTTGGGGGGGAGCAGTACTTC. It encodes CASRQAGRVGGEQYF. The entire variable domain, with the rest obtained from reference TRBV7-2 and TRBJ2-7, is as follows: GAGVSQSPSNKVTEKGKDVELRCDPISGHTALYWYRQSLGQGLEFLIYFQGNSAPDKSGLPSDRFSAERTGGSVSTLTIQRTQQEDSAVYLCASRQAGRVGGEQYFGPGTRLTVT.

The chain uses TRBV19 and TRBJ2-5, with D maybe TRBD2 (5 bases). V was pared by 6 bases and J by 6 bases, with 14 bases between. This CDR3 comprises 13 residues. Germline lookup yields CDR1 LNHDA and CDR2 SQIVND (reference sequence). CDR3 sequence: CASSPGGTQTQYF. CDR3 nucleotide sequence: TGTGCCAGTAGCCCCGGAGGCACCCAGACCCAGTACTTC. The entire variable domain, with the rest obtained from reference TRBV19 and TRBJ2-5, is as follows: DGGITQSPKYLFRKEGQNVTLSCEQNLNHDAMYWYRQDPGQGLRLIYYSQIVNDFQKGDIAEGYSVSREKKESFPLTVTSAQKNPTAFYLCASSPGGTQTQYFGPGTRLLVL.

The J gene is TRBJ2-5, the V gene TRBV6-5, with 12 bases fitting TRBD2. CDR1 and CDR2 (germline): MNHEY, SVGAGI. This CDR3 region has 15 residues. V lost 7 bases to trimming and J lost 4 bases; unmatched junction nucleotides: 7. The CDR3 sequence is CASTRLAGVRETQYF. The CDR3 DNA sequence: TGTGCCAGCACCCGACTAGCGGGAGTACGAGAGACCCAGTACTTC.

This chain uses TRBV29-1 with TRBJ2-5; no definite D call. V was shortened by 5 bases and J by 4 bases, with 11 bases between the two germline ends. The CDR3 contains 12 residues. Germline V CDR1 and CDR2: SQVTM, ANQGSEA. This chain's CDR3 is CSVTGGPETQYF. The CDR3 DNA is TGCAGCGTTACCGGTGGGCCAGAGACCCAGTACTTC.

The chain couples TRBV14 to TRBJ2-7; a weak D match, TRBD2 (5 bases). V was shortened by 0 bases and J by 7 bases, with 16 bases between the two germline ends. Germline V gives CDR1 SGHDN, CDR2 FVKESK. The CDR3 sequence is 15 residues long. The CDR3 nucleotides read TGTGCCAGCAGCCAAGACGGGAATCCCCTGAGAGAGCAGTACTTC. This codes for CASSQDGNPLREQYF.

The rearrangement links TRBV19 to TRBJ1-5, with 7 positions matching TRBD1. The CDR3 totals 17 residues. The ends lost 1 base at V and 4 bases at J; junction bases unmatched: 10. The V gene's germline CDR1 is LNHDA and CDR2 SQIVND (reference sequence). CDR3 loop: CASSIGQGVPSNQPQHF. The CDR3 DNA is TGTGCCAGTAGTATAGGACAGGGCGTTCCAAGTAATCAGCCCCAGCATTTT. The full variable domain, in which reference TRBV19 and TRBJ1-5 provide the parts outside the CDR3, is DGGITQSPKYLFRKEGQNVTLSCEQNLNHDAMYWYRQDPGQGLRLIYYSQIVNDFQKGDIAEGYSVSREKKESFPLTVTSAQKNPTAFYLCASSIGQGVPSNQPQHFGDGTRLSIL.

This rearrangement joins TRBV28 to TRBJ1-1; 9 bases line up with TRBD1. The CDR3 length is 14 residues. From germline, CDR1 is MDHEN and CDR2 SYDVKM. Losses at the gene ends were 5 bases for V and 4 bases for J; bases not matched to a gene: 5. The CDR3 sequence: CASSQQGASTEAFF. The CDR3 DNA sequence: TGTGCCAGCAGTCAACAGGGGGCTAGCACTGAAGCTTTCTTT.

The chain employs TRBV28 and TRBJ2-3; D unclear. V lost 6 bases, J lost 0 bases, and 4 bases lay in between. There are 12 residues in the CDR3. CDR1 MDHEN and CDR2 SYDVKM come from the germline V gene. The CDR3 reads CASRTSTDTQYF. CDR3 nucleotides: TGTGCCAGCAGGACTAGCACAGATACGCAGTATTTT.

The V call is TRBV4-3, the J call TRBJ2-7; a weak D match, TRBD2 (6 bases). V gave up 0 bases and J gave up 2 bases, with 8 bases separating them. CDR3 length equals 14 residues. The germline V gene has CDR1 LGHNA and CDR2 YSLEER. In DNA, the CDR3 is TGCGCCAGCAGCCAAGATGCGGGACCCTACGAGCAGTACTTC. Protein sequence: CASSQDAGPYEQYF.

The DNA for the CDR3 is TGTGCCAGCAGCTTAGGACAGTACCAAGAGACCCAGTACTTC. Amino acids: CASSLGQYQETQYF. The rearrangement joins TRBV7-2 to TRBJ2-5, with a possible D match to TRBD1 (5 bases). The CDR3 runs 14 residues. The V end lost 1 base, the J end lost 0 bases, and 6 bases lay between the germline ends. Looked up from germline, CDR1 is SGHTA and CDR2 is FQGNSA.

This rearrangement joins TRBV7-3 to TRBJ1-1, with D unclear. Germline V gives CDR1 SGHTA, CDR2 FQGTGA. The CDR3 runs 13 residues. V shed 1 base and J shed 5 bases, with 8 bases lying between them. CDR3 coding DNA: TGTGCCAGCAGCTTAAACGGGGAGACTGAAGCTTTCTTT. Amino acid sequence: CASSLNGETEAFF.

DNA of the CDR3: TGCAGCGTTTCACGGTCGGCAGGGTACTACGAGCAGTACTTC. Protein sequence: CSVSRSAGYYEQYF. This chain links TRBV29-1 with TRBJ2-7, with a weak D call TRBD1 (5 bases). Germline CDR1 reads SQVTM; CDR2 reads ANQGSEA. V dropped 5 bases and J dropped 3 bases, with 17 bases sitting between them. The CDR3 contains 14 residues.

This clone was picked up one time. This chain uses TRBV30 with TRBJ1-4, with TRBD1 identical over 8 bases. From germline, CDR1 is GTSNPN and CDR2 SVGIG (reference sequence). V lost 0 bases and J lost 8; bases outside the gene matches: 8. The CDR3 spans 15 residues. The CDR3, as DNA: TGTGCCTGGAGTGTAACGGACAGGGACGACGAAAAACTGTTTTTT. Translated: CAWSVTDRDDEKLFF.

The gene calls are TRBV5-1 and TRBJ2-3; D ambiguous. Germline lookup yields CDR1 SGHRS and CDR2 YFSETQ. Trimming shortened V by 0 bases and J by 4 bases, and 9 bases separated the two germline ends. This CDR3 region has 14 residues. CDR3 in amino acids: CASSLVRGPDTQYF. Written as DNA, the CDR3 is TGCGCCAGCAGCTTGGTCCGAGGACCAGATACGCAGTATTTT. Combining the CDR3 with reference TRBV5-1 and TRBJ2-3 gives the whole variable domain KAGVTQTPRYLIKTRGQQVTLSCSPISGHRSVSWYQQTPGQGLQFLFEYFSETQRNKGNFPGRFSGRQFSNSRSEMNVSTLELGDSALYLCASSLVRGPDTQYFGPGTRLTVL.

V and J are TRBV14 and TRBJ2-2, with unresolved D. Looked up from germline, CDR1 is SGHDN and CDR2 is FVKESK. V dropped 2 bases and J dropped 2 bases, with 9 bases sitting between them. This CDR3 comprises 15 residues. CDR3 protein: CASSQKRPNTGELFF. CDR3 DNA: TGTGCCAGCAGCCAAAAGCGACCCAACACCGGGGAGCTGTTTTTT.

This clone showed up just once. This chain joins TRBV19 and TRBJ2-7, with D perhaps matching TRBD1 (7 bases). CDR1 is LNHDA and CDR2 is SQIVND in the germline V gene (reference sequence). This CDR3 is 13 amino acids long. Between the trimmed V and J ends, which lost 7 bases and 4 bases, there was a span of 14 bases. Here the CDR3 reads CASMAGGGYEQYF. CDR3 bases: TGTGCCAGTATGGCAGGGGGAGGATACGAGCAGTACTTC.

The gene calls are TRBV21-1 and TRBJ1-4. TRBV21-1 is listed as a pseudogene. The CDR3 has 13 residues. CDR3 protein: CASSKVAEEKLFF. The CDR3 DNA reads TGTGCCAGCAGCAAAGTGGCTGAGGAAAAACTGTTTTTT.

The chain employs TRBV7-2 and TRBJ1-2; tentative D call: TRBD1 (5 bases). CDR3 length: 14 residues. Trimming pared 5 bases from V and 8 bases from J, leaving 18 bases between. In germline, CDR1 is SGHTA, CDR2 FQGNSA. The CDR3 DNA reads TGTGCCAGCAGCCCGACCGCCGGGACCGGAGGCTACACCTTC. Translation gives CASSPTAGTGGYTF.

The rearrangement joins TRBV18 to TRBJ2-5, with D possibly matching TRBD2 (6 bases). Germline V lookup: CDR1 KGHSH, CDR2 LQKENI. The CDR3 is 16 residues long. V lost 1 base to trimming and J lost 3 bases, with 15 bases between them. CDR3 loop: CASSPLGSGGEETQYF. The CDR3 region has the DNA TGTGCCAGCTCACCACTAGGCAGCGGCGGGGAAGAGACCCAGTACTTC.

The chain uses TRBV5-1 and TRBJ2-1; possibly TRBD1 for D (5 bases). V lost 3 bases and J 0 bases, leaving 16 bases between the germline ends. CDR1 is SGHRS, CDR2 YFSETQ, per germline. The CDR3 is 17 residues long. CDR3 coding DNA: TGCGCCAGCAGCTACTCCCCTACAGGTAGCTCCTACAATGAGCAGTTCTTC. Its translation: CASSYSPTGSSYNEQFF.

This chain uses TRBV5-4 with TRBJ2-5, with TRBD2 matching over 11 bases. The CDR3 runs to 18 residues. The germline gives CDR1 SGHNT, CDR2 YYREEE (reference sequence). Trimming took 0 bases from V and 4 from J; bases not matched to a gene: 11. Here the CDR3 reads CASSLGPPLAGGGETQYF. In DNA form, the CDR3 reads TGTGCCAGCAGCTTGGGGCCCCCGCTAGCGGGAGGCGGAGAGACCCAGTACTTC.

V usage is TRBV7-9 and J usage is TRBJ1-4; a possible D gene is TRBD1 (5 bases). Germline assignment: CDR1 SEHNR and CDR2 FQNEAQ (reference sequence). Trimming took 11 bases from V and 8 from J, leaving 15 bases between them. This CDR3 is built from 12 residues. CDR3 residues: CASRGKAEKLFF. CDR3 sequence (DNA): TGTGCCTCTAGGGGAAAGGCCGAAAAACTGTTTTTT.